The next 10 T cell receptor beta chains were all read from a single sample in a study of blood T cell repertoires in COVID-19. The method was immunoSEQ multiplex PCR; TCRdb's version includes in-frame clones alone and lacks a portion of them. The sample has just over 95,000 clones, about 80% seen once. The source material was peripheral blood. Every receptor here comes from a man between 60 and 70 years old with acute or convalescent COVID-19.

The chain uses TRBV6-5 and TRBJ1-1, with D possibly matching TRBD1 (6 bases). V gave up 6 bases and J gave up 1 base, with 15 bases separating them. Germline CDR1 MNHEY, CDR2 SVGAGI. The CDR3 has 15 amino acids. The CDR3 DNA sequence: TGTGCCAGCAGAATCTCCGGGACACAGAACACTGAAGCTTTCTTT. This sequence encodes CASRISGTQNTEAFF.

The V call is TRBV19, the J call TRBJ1-4; D unclear. Germline CDR1 reads LNHDA; CDR2 reads SQIVND (reference sequence). V lost 5 bases and J 8 bases, leaving 9 bases between the germline ends. The CDR3 extends over 12 amino acids. CDR3 bases: TGTGCCAGTAGTCCCCGACTCGAAAAACTGTTTTTT. As protein: CASSPRLEKLFF.

The chain employs TRBV10-2 and TRBJ2-1, with D possibly being TRBD2 (5 bases). This CDR3 is built from 14 residues. Germline V gene sequence: CDR1 WSHSY, CDR2 SAAADI. V shed 4 bases and J shed 7 bases, with 14 bases lying between them. The CDR3 DNA reads as TGCGCCAGCAGTGCCTCAGGACCGGGGAATGAGCAGTTCTTC. Protein: CASSASGPGNEQFF.

The chain's CDR3 is CASSSGLQPQHF. CDR3 DNA sequence: TGTGCCAGCAGCTCGGGTCTCCAGCCCCAGCATTTT. The chain employs TRBV7-9 and TRBJ1-5; D unclear. V lost 4 bases, J lost 7 bases, and 8 bases lay in between. Germline V gene data show CDR1 as SEHNR and CDR2 as FQNEAQ (reference sequence). This CDR3 has 12 amino acids.

V gene TRBV6-5 combines with J gene TRBJ2-7, with TRBD2 identical over 12 bases. The junction had 1 base not matched to a gene; V was cut back by 0 bases and J by 4 bases. The CDR3 is 15 amino acids. Germline lookup yields CDR1 MNHEY and CDR2 SVGAGI. The CDR3 DNA reads TGTGCCAGCAGTTACTCAACTAGCGGGGGGTACGAGCAGTACTTC. Translated: CASSYSTSGGYEQYF.

J is TRBJ2-1 and V is TRBV3-1 (or the pseudogene TRBV3-2); TRBD1 agrees at 7 bases. This CDR3 spans 15 amino acids. V shed 4 bases, J shed 5 bases, and the junction held 8 bases outside the gene matches. The germline V gene has CDR1 LGHDT and CDR2 YNNKEL (reference sequence). The CDR3 loop is CASSLTLGQNNEQFF. CDR3 sequence (DNA): TGTGCCAGCAGCCTCACCTTGGGACAGAACAATGAGCAGTTCTTC.

The V and J genes are TRBV7-6 and TRBJ1-1; D perhaps matches TRBD1 (6 bases). The V and J ends lost 5 bases and 1 base respectively, with 8 bases between them. CDR1 is SGHVS and CDR2 is FNYEAQ in the germline V gene. The CDR3 is 13 residues long. The CDR3 loop reads CASSTQGNTEAFF. The CDR3 bases are TGTGCCAGCAGCACACAGGGGAACACTGAAGCTTTCTTT. Drawing the rest from reference TRBV7-6 and TRBJ1-1, the complete variable domain is GAGVSQSPRYKVTKRGQDVALRCDPISGHVSLYWYRQALGQGPEFLTYFNYEAQQDKSGLPNDRFSAERPEGSISTLTIQRTEQRDSAMYRCASSTQGNTEAFFGQGTRLTVV.

CDR3 DNA: TGTGCCAGCAGTCAGGGGCCCGCTGGCTATGGCTACACCTTC. This encodes CASSQGPAGYGYTF. The chain is built from TRBV28 and TRBJ1-2; D possibly corresponds to TRBD1 (6 bases). This CDR3 comprises 14 residues. The ends were cut back, 5 bases at V and 4 bases at J, with 14 bases in the middle. Germline values: CDR1 MDHEN, CDR2 SYDVKM.

This clone was counted between two and nine times. The chain joins TRBV5-8 to TRBJ2-3; D not resolved. The germline gives CDR1 SGHTS, CDR2 YDEGEE. The ends were cut back, 0 bases at V and 1 base at J, with 6 bases in the middle. This CDR3 spans 14 amino acids. As DNA, the CDR3 is TGTGCCAGCAGCTTGGGCAGCGGCACAGATACGCAGTATTTT. Amino acid sequence: CASSLGSGTDTQYF.

The rearrangement joins TRBV12-3 or TRBV12-4 to TRBJ1-4; D remains ambiguous. This CDR3 spans 11 amino acids. V was shortened by 6 bases and J by 6 bases, with 5 bases between the two germline ends. The CDR3 reads CASSLYEKLFF. The CDR3 nucleotides are TGTGCCAGCAGCCTCTATGAAAAACTGTTTTTT.